Listed here is a single T cell receptor beta chain. The target antigen is unknown. This specimen belongs to a study of cytotoxic CD8 clonotypes in ibrutinib-treated CLL. Overall study: Sequencing produced an average of 255,043 productive templates and approximately 90,000 productive rearrangements per sample. Study results and caveats: Clonality rose at ibrutinib response, held steady in sustained remission, and fell toward baseline at progression. Treatment left the uncommon public clonotypes either contracted or stable in frequency.

Trimming at V came to 5 bases and at J to 1 base, leaving 16 bases not matched to a gene. CDR1 and CDR2 (germline): SGHVS, FQNEAQ. The CDR3 consists of 20 residues. Targeted sequencing depth ranged from 1 in 200,000 to 1 in 1 million T cells. Here immunoSEQ multiplex PCR was the method, and the copy in TCRdb shows in-frame clones only, minus some. The top ten clones hold around 3% of a sample with some 130,000 clones, around four fifths of them seen once. Sequencing was performed on PBMCs, taken after 24 months of ibrutinib treatment. V and J are TRBV7-8 and TRBJ2-4, with 11 positions matching TRBD1. The TCR comes from a human donor with chronic lymphocytic leukemia. Here the CDR3 DNA reads TGTGCCAGCAGCCAATCCGGACAGGGGGCTGTCATAGACGCCAAAAACATTCAGTACTTC. Translating gives CASSQSGQGAVIDAKNIQYF.